The clone carrying this T cell receptor beta chain was seen only a few times. Antigen unknown. The record originates from a study of T cells in localized non-small cell lung cancer. There are 17 residues in the CDR3. Trimming shortened V by 5 bases and J by 3 bases, and 17 bases separated the two germline ends. CDR1 is SGHNT and CDR2 is YENEEA in the germline V gene. Study-wide findings and caveats: Heterogeneity remains possible because sequencing was limited to only one tumor region. In the blood, greater T cell density corresponded to longer overall survival. A median of 57 of the top 100 tumor clones appeared in adjacent lung, which was paired and uninvolved.

The repertoire was sequenced with immunoSEQ multiplex PCR; TCRdb's copy has only in-frame clones and lacks some. The data contain around 78,000 clones, 88% of them singletons. The chain links TRBV11-3 to TRBJ2-6; TRBD1 is a possible D gene (7 bases). The clonotype originates from a woman aged 35 to 69 with stage I squamous cell lung carcinoma. This sample comprised peripheral blood, obtained before any cancer treatment. CDR3 region: CASSTSDRDFGANVLTF. The CDR3 DNA reads TGTGCCAGCAGCACCTCAGACAGGGACTTTGGGGCCAACGTCCTGACTTTC.